The clone carrying this T cell receptor beta chain was seen only a few times. The data are from a study of blood T cells in healthy people across ages. The study isolated at least 6 million PBMCs from each sample. CDR1 is SGHKS and CDR2 is YYEKEE in the germline V gene (reference sequence). The CDR3 extends over 14 amino acids. V lost 1 base to trimming and J lost 6 bases, with 10 bases between them. Next came a second PCR, run for 7 to 11 cycles, which used a sample-barcoded 5' primer along with a J-beta primer mix. A 12-random-nucleotide template-switch adaptor tagged each cDNA molecule. TCRdb fed the 5' RACE reads into MiXCR, producing one record per CDR3 protein. The table includes approximately 940,000 distinct CDR3 sequences, 45% to 50% detected once.

The chain combines TRBV5-5 with TRBJ2-2; no reliable D call. This clonotype originated in a man under 40 in good health. Sequencing input: blood. The CDR3 sequence: CASSLNPDPGELFF. CDR3 nucleotide sequence: TGTGCCAGCAGCTTGAACCCCGATCCCGGGGAGCTGTTTTTT. The complete variable domain, with remaining parts taken from reference TRBV5-5 and TRBJ2-2, reads DAGVTQSPTHLIKTRGQQVTLRCSPISGHKSVSWYQQVLGQGPQFIFQYYEKEERGRGNFPDRFSARQFPNYSSELNVNALLLGDSALYLCASSLNPDPGELFFGEGSRLTVL.